This is a list of T cell receptor beta chains from one sample in a study of shared clonotypes between healthy human individuals. Method: immunoSEQ multiplex PCR; TCRdb's copy keeps in-frame clones and lacks some. Found here are more than 900,000 clones, 75% to 85% of them singletons; the top ten hold roughly 0.55%. Sequencing used memory CD4+ T cells from PBMCs. The receptors stem from a young man in good health. Some clones in this sample may be carry-over from other donors' samples. CDR3s include the opening cysteine and the closing phenylalanine or tryptophan. A D gene is named only where the DNA matches it firmly. The listing skips clone size in some rows; elsewhere it reads once, few, many or a size class.

. | TRBJ1-1 | 14 | . | TRBV11-2 | CASSFHWGDAEAFF | TGTGCCAGCAGCTTCCATTGGGGCGACGCTGAAGCTTTCTTT
. | TRBJ1-1 | 13 | once | TRBV11-3 | CASSAHRDTEAFF | TGTGCCAGCAGCGCTCACAGGGACACTGAAGCTTTCTTT
TRBD1 | TRBJ2-3 | 18 | . | TRBV10-2 | CASSEGGQGAGSQDTQYF | TGCGCCAGCAGTGAGGGTGGTCAGGGGGCGGGTAGTCAGGATACGCAGTATTTT
. | TRBJ1-1 | 13 | few | TRBV30 | CAWSRDTNTEAFF | TGTGCCTGGAGTCGGGACACGAACACTGAAGCTTTCTTT
. | TRBJ1-4 | 15 | . | TRBV5-1 | CASSLGRTTNEKLFF | TGCGCCAGCAGCTTGGGGAGGACAACTAATGAAAAACTGTTTTTT
TRBD1 | TRBJ1-1 | 11 | . | TRBV28 | CASSPRGSSFF | TGTGCCAGCAGCCCCAGGGGGTCGTCTTTCTTT
. | TRBJ2-7 | 15 | . | TRBV7-7 | CASSPGTSASYEQYF | TGTGCCAGCAGTCCCGGGACATCCGCCTCCTACGAGCAGTACTTC
. | TRBJ1-3 | 13 | once | TRBV6-1 | CASSPLSGNTIYF | TGTGCCAGCAGTCCCCTGAGCGGAAACACCATATATTTT
. | TRBJ2-3 | 13 | . | TRBV11-2 | CASSLPGSDTQYF | TGTGCCAGCAGCTTACCAGGTTCAGATACGCAGTATTTT
. | TRBJ2-1 | 13 | . | TRBV28 | CASSLRAYNEQFF | TGTGCCAGCAGTTTGAGGGCCTACAATGAGCAGTTCTTC
. | TRBJ2-3 | 15 | once | TRBV18 | CASSPSPRSTDTQYF | TGTGCCAGCTCACCAAGTCCGCGCAGCACAGATACGCAGTATTTT
. | TRBJ2-1 | 17 | once | TRBV2 | CASSSSVIADIRGEQFF | TGTGCCAGCAGTTCCTCGGTGATAGCAGACATACGGGGTGAGCAGTTCTTC
TRBD2 | TRBJ2-7 | 15 | . | TRBV27 | CASSRTSGGDHEQYF | TGTGCCAGCAGTAGGACTAGCGGGGGGGACCACGAGCAGTACTTC
TRBD2 | TRBJ2-1 | 16 | few | TRBV7-2 | CASSTAAGGSYDEQFF | TGTGCCAGCAGCACAGCAGCGGGAGGATCTTACGATGAGCAGTTCTTC
TRBD1 | TRBJ2-5 | 16 | . | TRBV4-3 | CASSQGDRGGGETQYF | TGCGCCAGCAGCCAAGGGGACAGGGGAGGAGGTGAGACCCAGTACTTC
TRBD2 | TRBJ2-5 | 15 | . | TRBV5-1 | CASSPSGSGGETQYF | TGCGCCAGCAGCCCAAGCGGGAGTGGAGGAGAGACCCAGTACTTC
. | TRBJ2-3 | 12 | . | TRBV7-8 | CASSAQSDTQYF | TGTGCCAGCAGCGCCCAGTCGGATACGCAGTATTTT
. | TRBJ2-5 | 13 | . | TRBV18 | CASSPQGEETQYF | TGTGCCAGCTCACCACAGGGAGAGGAGACCCAGTACTTC
. | TRBJ2-1 | 16 | . | TRBV18 | CASSPLLTITNNEQFF | TGTGCCAGCTCTCCTTTACTGACGATTACAAACAATGAGCAGTTCTTC
. | TRBJ2-3 | 14 | . | TRBV5-4 | CASSLEDGTDTQYF | TGTGCCAGCAGCTTGGAGGATGGTACAGATACGCAGTATTTT
. | TRBJ1-3 | 17 | once | TRBV2 | CASSEGVGITSGNTIYF | TGTGCCAGCAGTGAAGGGGTAGGGATCACCTCTGGAAACACCATATATTTT
TRBD1 | TRBJ1-5 | 12 | few | TRBV28 | CASSPGTGGKHF | TGTGCCAGCAGCCCCGGGACAGGGGGCAAGCATTTT
. | TRBJ2-7 | 15 | . | TRBV5-6 | CASRRRVRSLYEQYF | TGTGCCAGCAGACGCCGGGTAAGGTCCCTCTACGAGCAGTACTTC
TRBD2 | TRBJ2-5 | 16 | . | TRBV6-5 | CASSYSMGLAEETQYF | TGTGCCAGCAGTTACTCGATGGGACTAGCGGAAGAGACCCAGTACTTC
. | TRBJ2-7 | 14 | . | TRBV7-2 | CASSLERISYEQYF | TGTGCCAGCAGCTTAGAGCGGATCTCCTACGAGCAGTACTTC
. | TRBJ1-2 | 13 | . | TRBV4-2 | CASSPDRYYGYTF | TGTGCCAGCAGTCCAGACAGGTACTATGGCTACACCTTC
. | TRBJ1-2 | 13 | few | TRBV27 | CASSFQGNYGYTF | TGTGCCAGCAGTTTCCAGGGGAACTATGGCTACACCTTC
. | TRBJ2-4 | 14 | . | TRBV5-1 | CASSLLAAKNIQYF | TGCGCCAGCAGCTTGTTGGCGGCCAAAAACATTCAGTACTTC
. | TRBJ1-1 | 14 | . | TRBV6-6 | CASSPRDFYTEAFF | TGTGCCAGCAGTCCAAGGGACTTTTACACTGAAGCTTTCTTT
. | TRBJ1-5 | 15 | . | TRBV23-1 | CASSQSDRPGQPQHF | TGCGCCAGCAGTCAATCTGACAGACCGGGGCAGCCCCAGCATTTT
TRBD1 | TRBJ1-2 | 13 | . | TRBV30 | CAWSVLETGVETF | TGTGCCTGGAGTGTACTTGAGACAGGGGTAGAAACCTTC
. | TRBJ1-5 | 13 | . | TRBV6-5 | CASTWGPHQPQHF | TGTGCCAGTACTTGGGGCCCCCATCAGCCCCAGCATTTT
TRBD2 | TRBJ2-3 | 13 | . | TRBV7-3 | CASSFSGSDTQYF | TGTGCCAGCAGCTTTAGCGGGAGCGATACGCAGTATTTT
. | TRBJ2-3 | 15 | few | TRBV6-1 | CASSEAVANTDTQYF | TGTGCCAGCAGTGAAGCAGTAGCGAACACAGATACGCAGTATTTT
. | TRBJ2-5 | 13 | . | TRBV7-9 | CASSLVTPETQYF | TGTGCCAGCAGCTTAGTGACCCCAGAGACCCAGTACTTC
. | TRBJ2-3 | 14 | . | TRBV7-5 | CVRSLAGGEDTQYF | TGTGTCAGATCTCTAGCGGGAGGAGAAGATACGCAGTATTTT
TRBD2 | TRBJ2-1 | 14 | . | TRBV30 | CASRTSGRGNEQFF | TGTGCCTCCCGGACTAGCGGGAGGGGTAATGAGCAGTTCTTC
. | TRBJ2-1 | 16 | once | TRBV4-1 | CASSQEAAGSYNEQFF | TGCGCCAGCAGCCAAGAAGCCGCAGGTTCCTACAATGAGCAGTTCTTC
. | TRBJ1-1 | 14 | . | TRBV13 | CASSLVGRNTEAFF | TGTGCCAGCAGCTTAGTAGGGCGGAACACTGAAGCTTTCTTT
. | TRBJ2-2 | 17 | . | TRBV28 | CASSTLPGTANTGELFF | TGTGCCAGCAGTACCCTCCCGGGGACGGCGAACACCGGGGAGCTGTTTTTT
. | TRBJ2-3 | 14 | . | TRBV7-6 | CASSPRGTGTTQYF | TGTGCCAGCAGCCCGCGAGGGACTGGGACGACGCAGTATTTT
TRBD2 | TRBJ2-1 | 15 | . | TRBV7-2 | CASSDRLAGANEQFF | TGTGCCAGCAGTGACAGGCTAGCGGGCGCCAATGAGCAGTTCTTC
. | TRBJ1-4 | 15 | . | TRBV4-2 | CASSHGQGVGEKLFF | TGTGCCAGCAGCCATGGTCAAGGGGTCGGTGAAAAACTGTTTTTT
TRBD1 | TRBJ2-7 | 17 | . | TRBV6-1 | CASSEVSRDRVSYEQYF | TGTGCCAGCAGTGAAGTATCGAGGGACAGAGTCTCCTACGAGCAGTACTTC
. | TRBJ1-1 | 13 | . | TRBV19 | CATGVTGFTEAFF | TGTGCCACCGGGGTAACAGGGTTCACTGAAGCTTTCTTT
. | TRBJ1-1 | 15 | . | TRBV4-1 | CASSQDISGGTEAFF | TGCGCCAGCAGCCAAGATATTTCGGGGGGCACTGAAGCTTTCTTT
TRBD2 | TRBJ2-1 | 21 | . | TRBV4-3 | CASSQVRGTSGRAVSYNEQFF | TGCGCCAGCAGCCAGGTTCGAGGGACTAGCGGGAGGGCCGTAAGCTACAATGAGCAGTTCTTC
. | TRBJ2-5 | 15 | . | TRBV2 | CASRRRDFSQETQYF | TGTGCCAGCAGACGGAGGGACTTTTCTCAAGAGACCCAGTACTTC
. | TRBJ2-1 | 15 | once | TRBV6-4 | CASSEGIARYNEQFF | TGTGCCAGCAGTGAGGGGATAGCCCGCTACAATGAGCAGTTCTTC
. | TRBJ1-4 | 16 | . | TRBV19 | CASSIVAGTRTEKLFF | TGTGCCAGTAGTATAGTAGCCGGGACAAGAACAGAAAAACTGTTTTTT
TRBD2 | TRBJ2-7 | 15 | many | TRBV2 | CASSPEVAGVLEQYF | TGTGCCAGCAGCCCAGAAGTTGCGGGGGTCCTCGAGCAGTACTTC
. | TRBJ1-1 | 13 | . | TRBV5-6 | CASSRRRFTEAFF | TGTGCCAGCAGCCGACGGAGGTTCACTGAAGCTTTCTTT
. | TRBJ1-4 | 13 | . | TRBV4-1 | CASSQEPWEKLFF | TGCGCCAGCAGCCAAGAACCATGGGAAAAACTGTTTTTT
TRBD1 | TRBJ2-4 | 17 | . | TRBV5-6 | CASSPYRGLLAKNIQYF | TGTGCCAGCAGCCCATACAGGGGATTACTAGCCAAAAACATTCAGTACTTC
TRBD1 | TRBJ1-3 | 17 | . | TRBV18 | CASSRDRGEFSGNTIYF | TGTGCCAGCTCACGGGACAGGGGGGAATTCTCTGGAAACACCATATATTTT
. | TRBJ2-6 | 15 | once | TRBV28 | CASSPGRSGANVLTF | TGTGCCAGCAGCCCGGGGCGCTCTGGGGCCAACGTCCTGACTTTC
. | TRBJ2-3 | 15 | . | TRBV5-1 | CASSVLSPGTDTQYF | TGCGCCAGCAGCGTTCTATCGCCGGGCACAGATACGCAGTATTTT